This is a list of T cell receptor beta chains from one sample in a study of T cell repertoires in cytomegalovirus infection. No antigen is known for these receptors. MiXCR, applied by TCRdb to the reads, yields one record per CDR3 protein. The table lists tens of thousands of distinct CDR3 sequences, 20% to 25% of them singletons. This sample comprised CD8+ T cells from cultured PBMCs, obtained from culture after CMV antigen stimulation. The receptor set was obtained from a human donor in good health (CMV status not recorded). Some clones in this sample may be carry-over from other donors' samples. Both conserved end residues are part of each CDR3. Fields, in order: D gene, J gene, clone size, V gene, CDR3 DNA, CDR3 protein. The D gene is left open where the match is weak. Size is omitted from some rows. Given values are once, few, many or a class for expanded clones.

D: TRBD1; J: TRBJ2-7; size: many; V: TRBV27; DNA: TGTGCCAGCAGTTCAGACAGGGTTAGCTACGAGCAGTACTTC; CDR3: CASSSDRVSYEQYF
D: TRBD1; J: TRBJ1-6; size: few; V: TRBV27; DNA: TGTGCCAGCAGTTACAGGGGTGAAAATTCACCCCTCCACTTT; CDR3: CASSYRGENSPLHF
D: TRBD1; J: TRBJ2-2; size: .; V: TRBV18; DNA: TGTGCCAGCTCACCGTCGGACAGGGGGATGGCCGGGGAGCTGTTTTTT; CDR3: CASSPSDRGMAGELFF
D: .; J: TRBJ1-1; size: .; V: TRBV11-2; DNA: TGTGCCAGCAGCTTAGTCCCGAACACTGAAGCTTTCTTT; CDR3: CASSLVPNTEAFF
D: .; J: TRBJ2-5; size: few; V: TRBV7-2; DNA: TGTGCCAGCAGCTCGAACACCGCAGAGACCCAGTACTTC; CDR3: CASSSNTAETQYF
D: .; J: TRBJ2-5; size: .; V: TRBV12-3/TRBV12-4; DNA: TGTGCCAGCAGTTTAGACTCCAGGGTGGAAGAGACCCAGTACTTC; CDR3: CASSLDSRVEETQYF
D: TRBD1; J: TRBJ1-5; size: few; V: TRBV19; DNA: TGTGCCAGTAGTTTCGGACAGGGGGAATTTGGCAATCAGCCCCAGCATTTT; CDR3: CASSFGQGEFGNQPQHF
D: TRBD1; J: TRBJ2-4; size: .; V: TRBV5-5; DNA: TGTGCCAGCAGCCTAGGACAGGGGAGGAACATTCAGTACTTC; CDR3: CASSLGQGRNIQYF
D: TRBD2; J: TRBJ2-7; size: once; V: TRBV7-6; DNA: TGTGCCAGCAGCCCCCCTCAGGGTGCGGGGGTTTCCTCCTACGAGCAGTACTTC; CDR3: CASSPPQGAGVSSYEQYF
D: .; J: TRBJ1-3; size: .; V: TRBV7-2; DNA: TGTGCCAGCAGCTTCGGGGTCTCTGGAAACACCATATATTTT; CDR3: CASSFGVSGNTIYF
D: .; J: TRBJ1-2; size: few; V: TRBV6-5; DNA: TGTGCCAGCAGTTACTCGATAGTTTCTCCCAGATCAATCCCTCGCGGCTACACCTTC; CDR3: CASSYSIVSPRSIPRGYTF
D: .; J: TRBJ2-7; size: .; V: TRBV7-2; DNA: TGTGCCAGCGGCTTAGAGGAGACAGCTTCCTACGAGCAGTACTTC; CDR3: CASGLEETASYEQYF
D: .; J: TRBJ1-2; size: few; V: TRBV6-1; DNA: TGTGCCAGCCCCGGACCGATACTGGATGGCTACACCTTC; CDR3: CASPGPILDGYTF
D: .; J: TRBJ1-2; size: .; V: TRBV7-2; DNA: TGTGCCAGCAGCCCTAAGTTTAGCGGACGGTCGAACTATGGCTACACCTTC; CDR3: CASSPKFSGRSNYGYTF
D: TRBD2; J: TRBJ2-5; size: .; V: TRBV6-2/TRBV6-3; DNA: TGTGCCAGCAGTTACTCTGACGGCGGCGGGGGTGAGACCCAGTACTTC; CDR3: CASSYSDGGGGETQYF
D: TRBD1; J: TRBJ1-4; size: .; V: TRBV11-2; DNA: TGTGCCAGCAGCTTAGGTACAGGGGGCGGTGAAAAACTGTTTTTT; CDR3: CASSLGTGGGEKLFF
D: .; J: TRBJ2-7; size: .; V: TRBV20-1; DNA: TGCAGTGCTAGTTCCTCACAGGTAACCTACTCCTACGAGCAGTACTTC; CDR3: CSASSSQVTYSYEQYF
D: .; J: TRBJ1-5; size: .; V: TRBV4-2; DNA: TGTGCCAGCAGCTACATCTGGGGTAGCGGCAATCAGCCCCAGCATTTT; CDR3: CASSYIWGSGNQPQHF
D: TRBD2; J: TRBJ2-1; size: few; V: TRBV12-3/TRBV12-4; DNA: TGTGCCAGCAGTTCTATAGCGGGTGTCGTGTTTGAGCAGTTCTTC; CDR3: CASSSIAGVVFEQFF
D: TRBD2; J: TRBJ2-5; size: few; V: TRBV15; DNA: TGTGCCACCAGCCGCGGGGGGGCAGAGACCCAGTACTTC; CDR3: CATSRGGAETQYF